Presented here are 9 T cell receptor beta chains from one specimen sequenced in a study of CD8 T cells in Susac syndrome. With random hexamers, reverse transcription was performed on about 0.5 to 1 ug of RNA. TCRdb ran MiXCR on the immunoSEQ multiplex PCR reads and lists one entry per CDR3 protein. The sample holds some 220,000 distinct CDR3 sequences; 95% are singletons and the top ten take roughly 0.1%. The specimen was CD4+ T cells from PBMCs. The receptors come from a human donor with multiple sclerosis.

This chain connects TRBV27 to TRBJ1-2; TRBD1 matches 8 bases. V lost 5 bases, J lost 4 bases, and 3 bases stayed unmatched. This CDR3 comprises 13 residues. Germline assignment: CDR1 MNHEY and CDR2 SMNVEV (reference sequence). The CDR3 nucleotides are TGTGCCAGCAGTACAACAGGGGGCTATGGCTACACCTTC. Translating it yields CASSTTGGYGYTF.

V gene TRBV29-1 combines with J gene TRBJ1-2; D is ambiguous. In germline, CDR1 is SQVTM, CDR2 ANQGSEA. Trimming removed 2 bases at V and 1 base at J, with 14 bases between. The CDR3 spans 15 residues. CDR3 DNA: TGCAGCGTTGAAAGAATTGGTGTCCTTAACTATGGCTACACCTTC. Residues: CSVERIGVLNYGYTF.

V and J are TRBV2 and TRBJ1-6; 8 nucleotides match TRBD1. Losses at the gene ends were 3 bases for V and 7 bases for J; bases not matched to a gene: 5. This CDR3 has 15 residues. CDR1 SNHLY and CDR2 FYNNEI come from the germline V gene. CDR3 sequence reads: CASSDTGGRNSPLHF. In nucleotides, the CDR3 is TGTGCCAGCAGTGATACAGGGGGACGGAATTCACCCCTCCACTTT.

V usage is TRBV30 and J usage is TRBJ2-1, with TRBD2 identical over 9 bases. Germline V gives CDR1 GTSNPN, CDR2 SVGIG (reference sequence). Germline trimming cut 0 bases from V and 5 bases from J; bases unmatched to any gene: 8. This CDR3 comprises 16 residues. The CDR3 region is CAWSVLGLARHNEQFF. CDR3 DNA sequence: TGTGCCTGGAGTGTACTTGGACTAGCGCGCCACAATGAGCAGTTCTTC.

The gene calls are TRBV29-1 and TRBJ2-1; D is tentatively TRBD1 or TRBD2 (5 bases each). CDR3 size: 12 residues. The V gene lost 8 bases and the J gene lost 8 bases, with 16 bases spanning the gap. Germline values: CDR1 SQVTM, CDR2 ANQGSEA. CDR3 residues: CSIEGTVDEQFF. The CDR3 DNA reads TGCAGCATAGAAGGGACCGTCGATGAGCAGTTCTTC.

The V call is TRBV14, the J call TRBJ2-7, with TRBD2 matching over 7 bases. CDR3 size: 16 residues. CDR1 and CDR2 (germline): SGHDN, FVKESK. V lost 0 bases to trimming and J lost 7 bases; unmatched junction nucleotides: 12. The CDR3 protein is CASSQDQWREAGEQYF. CDR3 nucleotides: TGTGCCAGCAGCCAAGATCAGTGGAGGGAAGCGGGAGAGCAGTACTTC.

V usage is TRBV28 and J usage is TRBJ2-7; 11 bases fit TRBD1. From germline, CDR1 is MDHEN and CDR2 SYDVKM. The CDR3 totals 16 residues. The trim removed 4 bases at V and 2 bases at J, leaving 7 bases unmatched. The CDR3 nucleotides read TGTGCCAGCAGTTCGCTGGACAGGGGGCAAACCTACGAGCAGTACTTC. Amino acid sequence: CASSSLDRGQTYEQYF.

The chain carries TRBV12-3 or TRBV12-4 and TRBJ2-7; possible D gene TRBD1, 6 bases. The V end was cut by 6 bases, the J end by 2 bases, with 11 bases between. This CDR3 has 13 residues. CDR3 in amino acids: CASRGAGTYEQYF. DNA for the CDR3: TGTGCCAGCAGGGGGGCCGGGACCTACGAGCAGTACTTC.

The chain joins TRBV21-1 to TRBJ1-2. TRBV21-1 corresponds to a pseudogene. The CDR3 is 12 residues long. CDR3 coding DNA: TGTGCCAGCAGAGGGATCGGCTATGGCTACACCTTC. Protein: CASRGIGYGYTF.